The rows below give T cell receptor beta chains drawn from one sample of a study of CD8+ T cells in alopecia areata. TCRdb's copy holds only in-frame clones and misses some; the assay was immunoSEQ multiplex PCR. In the table there are roughly 170,000 clones, roughly 61% of which are singletons. The specimen comprised CD8+ T cells sorted from blood, sampled at week 24, from a patient treated with tofacitinib. These TCRs come from a human donor with alopecia areata. Both conserved end residues are part of each CDR3. The order of the fields is J gene, V gene, clone size, D gene, CDR3 DNA, CDR3 protein. The D gene is left open where the match is weak. Where a row states a size, it is once, few, many or the class of an expanded clone; other rows omit it.

TRBJ2-5,TRBV2,NA,NA,TGTGCCAGCAGTGAATTACGGGCTGCGGGGCAGACCCAGTACTTC,CASSELRAAGQTQYF
TRBJ2-7,TRBV27,NA,NA,TGTGCCAGCAGCCCAGGGATCTACGAGCAGTACTTC,CASSPGIYEQYF
TRBJ2-2,TRBV6-5,NA,NA,TGTGCCAGCAGTTACGGTCATACGGACACCGGGGAGCTGTTTTTT,CASSYGHTDTGELFF
TRBJ1-2,TRBV4-1,NA,NA,TGCGCCAGCAGCCAAGATCTGGGGAACTACGGCTACACCTTC,CASSQDLGNYGYTF
TRBJ1-1,TRBV11-3,NA,NA,TGTGCCAGCAGCTTAGCGTTCAGCCGGACTGAAGCTTTCTTT,CASSLAFSRTEAFF
TRBJ2-5,TRBV9,few,NA,TGTGCCAGCAGTCCCGGAGGAGAGACCCAGTACTTC,CASSPGGETQYF
TRBJ2-7,TRBV27,NA,NA,TGTGCCAGCAGTTTAGCGTCTATAGGTAACTACGAGCAGTACTTC,CASSLASIGNYEQYF
TRBJ1-2,TRBV7-8,NA,NA,TGTGCCAGCAGCGAGGACCGTATAGGCTACACCTTC,CASSEDRIGYTF
TRBJ2-3,TRBV5-1,few,TRBD1,TGCGCCAGCAGCCACCGGGACAGGGTTCAAGATACGCAGTATTTT,CASSHRDRVQDTQYF
TRBJ1-2,TRBV2,NA,NA,TGTGCCAGCCAACTAGGACAGATTACATACTATGGCTACACCTTC,CASQLGQITYYGYTF
TRBJ2-7,TRBV2,few,NA,TGTGCCAGCGACAGGAGACCTGAATACGAGCAGTACTTC,CASDRRPEYEQYF
TRBJ2-7,TRBV7-9,NA,TRBD1,TGTGCCAGCAGCTCCGACAGGGGGCGATACGAGCAGTACTTC,CASSSDRGRYEQYF
TRBJ1-2,TRBV5-4,NA,TRBD1,TGTGCCAGCAGCCTTATTACAGGGGACTATGGCTACACCTTC,CASSLITGDYGYTF
TRBJ1-5,TRBV25-1,once,TRBD1,TGTGCCAGCAGTGCGGGAGCCGGGACAGGGGAATATCAGCCCCAGCATTTT,CASSAGAGTGEYQPQHF